A selection of T cell receptor beta chains follows, all from one sample in a study of graft-versus-host responses after intestinal transplantation. Generated by immunoSEQ multiplex PCR, the TCRdb table keeps only in-frame clones and is missing some. The repertoire holds about 120,000 clones, with 90% as singletons. No antigen has been identified for these receptors. Sequences were derived from unstimulated CD4+ T cells sorted from spleen or lymph node cells, sampled before intestinal transplant. The source is a human donor who received an intestinal transplant. The CDR3 runs from the conserved cysteine through the conserved F or W. Fields, in order: clone size, V gene, J gene, D gene, CDR3 protein, CDR3 DNA. The D gene is left open where the match is weak. The size field is filled for only some rows; it gives once, few, many or a size class.

>-|TRBV25-1|TRBJ1-3|TRBD1
CASSEFGGLTGSRNTIYF
TGTGCCAGCAGTGAATTTGGGGGGTTGACAGGGTCAAGAAACACCATATATTTT
>-|TRBV9|TRBJ2-2|-
CASSVAGRELFF
TGTGCCAGCAGCGTAGCAGGCCGGGAGCTGTTTTTT
>-|TRBV7-9|TRBJ2-7|-
CASSLASWSYEQYF
TGTGCCAGCAGCTTAGCGAGTTGGTCCTACGAGCAGTACTTC
>-|TRBV27|TRBJ2-7|TRBD1
CASSYRGPSYEQYF
TGTGCCAGCAGTTACAGGGGGCCCTCCTACGAGCAGTACTTC
>-|TRBV5-1|TRBJ2-7|-
CASSHDNAYEQYF
TGCGCCAGCAGCCACGACAATGCCTACGAGCAGTACTTC
>-|TRBV19|TRBJ2-2|TRBD1
CASSIRGQRTGELFF
TGTGCCAGTAGTATTAGGGGACAGCGCACCGGGGAGCTGTTTTTT
>few|TRBV25-1|TRBJ1-2|-
CASSEWEGSGYTF
TGTGCCAGCAGTGAATGGGAAGGGAGCGGCTACACCTTC
>-|TRBV28|TRBJ1-2|-
CASSLRSGNYGYTF
TGTGCCAGCAGTTTAAGGTCCGGGAACTATGGCTACACCTTC
>few|TRBV6-5|TRBJ1-2|TRBD1
CASSYRSRDSDGYTF
TGTGCCAGCAGTTACCGGTCCCGGGACAGCGATGGCTACACCTTC
>-|TRBV9|TRBJ2-1|-
CASSGRAPRAPRLYNEQFF
TGTGCCAGCAGCGGAAGAGCCCCCAGGGCCCCCCGATTATACAATGAGCAGTTCTTC
>-|TRBV7-2|TRBJ2-7|-
CASSLVVAGPYEQYF
TGTGCCAGCAGCTTAGTTGTAGCCGGCCCCTACGAGCAGTACTTC
>-|TRBV29-1|TRBJ2-3|TRBD2
CSVRASGPTDTQYF
TGCAGCGTGCGAGCTAGCGGCCCCACAGATACGCAGTATTTT
>-|TRBV18|TRBJ2-7|TRBD1
CASSPLSGQGAYEQYF
TGTGCCAGCTCACCATTGTCAGGGCAGGGGGCTTACGAGCAGTACTTC
>-|TRBV5-1|TRBJ1-1|TRBD1
CASSFRGGPNTEAFF
TGCGCCAGCAGCTTCCGAGGGGGCCCGAACACTGAAGCTTTCTTT
>-|TRBV6-4|TRBJ1-5|-
CASSSSAKQESNQPQHF
-
>-|TRBV5-1|TRBJ2-1|TRBD1
CASSLSGQGVNEQFF
TGCGCCAGCAGCTTGTCGGGACAGGGTGTCAATGAGCAGTTCTTC
>-|TRBV4-1|TRBJ1-2|TRBD1
CASSPSPGTVLGYTF
TGCGCCAGCAGCCCGTCCCCCGGGACAGTCTTGGGCTACACCTTC
>-|TRBV19|TRBJ1-1|-
CASSITRGNTEAFF
TGTGCCAGTAGTATAACCAGGGGGAACACTGAAGCTTTCTTT
>-|TRBV7-8|TRBJ1-5|-
CASSLMASNQPQHF
TGTGCCAGCAGCTTAATGGCCAGCAATCAGCCCCAGCATTTT
>once|TRBV7-9|TRBJ1-2|TRBD1
CASSPRQGSGYTF
TGTGCCAGCAGCCCACGACAGGGAAGTGGCTACACCTTC
>-|TRBV7-3|TRBJ1-1|-
CASSLMGGALNTEAFF
TGTGCCAGCAGCTTAATGGGGGGAGCCCTGAACACTGAAGCTTTCTTT
>-|TRBV4-1|TRBJ2-2|TRBD1
CASSRQGNTGELFF
TGCGCCAGCAGCCGACAGGGTAACACCGGGGAGCTGTTTTTT
>-|TRBV6-5|TRBJ1-3|TRBD1
CASRTQGARGNTIYF
TGTGCCAGCAGGACTCAGGGGGCGCGAGGAAACACCATATATTTT
>few|TRBV5-1|TRBJ1-6|TRBD1
CASSPGQGTSPLHF
TGCGCCAGCAGCCCAGGACAGGGAACTTCACCCCTCCACTTT